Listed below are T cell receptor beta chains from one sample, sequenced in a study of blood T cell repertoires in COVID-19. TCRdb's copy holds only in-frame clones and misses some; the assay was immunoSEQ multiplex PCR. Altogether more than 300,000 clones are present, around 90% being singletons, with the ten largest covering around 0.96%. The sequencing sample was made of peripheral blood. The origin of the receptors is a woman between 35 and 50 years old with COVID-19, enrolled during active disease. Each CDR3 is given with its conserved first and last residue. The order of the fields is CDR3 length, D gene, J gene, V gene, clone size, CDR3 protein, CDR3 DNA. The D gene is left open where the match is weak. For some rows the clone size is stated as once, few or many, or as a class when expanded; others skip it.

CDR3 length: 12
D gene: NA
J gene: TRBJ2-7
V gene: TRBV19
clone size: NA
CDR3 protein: CASSTRTDEQYF
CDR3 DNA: TGTGCCAGTAGTACCCGTACGGACGAGCAGTACTTC

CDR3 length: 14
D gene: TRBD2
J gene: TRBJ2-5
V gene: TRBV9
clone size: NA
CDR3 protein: CASSVGGGQETQYF
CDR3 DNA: TGTGCCAGCAGCGTAGGCGGGGGACAAGAGACCCAGTACTTC

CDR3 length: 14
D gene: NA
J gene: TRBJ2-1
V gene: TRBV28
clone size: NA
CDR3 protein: CASSLPPVAAQRFF
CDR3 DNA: TGTGCCAGCAGTTTACCCCCGGTTGCGGCCCAGCGGTTCTTC

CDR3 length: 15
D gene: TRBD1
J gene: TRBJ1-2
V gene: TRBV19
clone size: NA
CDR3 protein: CASSIAGTGNYGYTF
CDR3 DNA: TGTGCCAGTAGTATAGCCGGGACAGGCAACTATGGCTACACCTTC

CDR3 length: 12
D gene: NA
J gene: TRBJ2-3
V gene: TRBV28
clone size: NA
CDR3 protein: CASSLLLGTQYF
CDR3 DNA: TGTGCCAGCAGTTTATTGCTAGGTACGCAGTATTTT

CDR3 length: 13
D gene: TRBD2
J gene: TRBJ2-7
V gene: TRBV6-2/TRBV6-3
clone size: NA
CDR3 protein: CASSRAGIYEQYF
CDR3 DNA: TGTGCCAGCAGCCGAGCGGGAATCTACGAGCAGTACTTC

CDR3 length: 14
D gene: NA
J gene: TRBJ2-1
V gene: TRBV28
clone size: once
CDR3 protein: CASSLSSGFDEQFF
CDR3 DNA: TGTGCCAGCAGTTTAAGTTCGGGGTTCGATGAGCAGTTCTTC

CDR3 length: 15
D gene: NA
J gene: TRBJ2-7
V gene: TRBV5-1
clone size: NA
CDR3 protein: CASSLEAGLSYEQYF
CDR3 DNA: TGCGCCAGCAGCTTGGAGGCAGGACTCTCCTACGAGCAGTACTTC

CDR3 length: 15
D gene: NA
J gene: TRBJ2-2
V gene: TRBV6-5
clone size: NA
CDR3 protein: CASSSATEGTGELFF
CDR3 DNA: TGTGCCAGCAGTAGCGCGACGGAGGGGACCGGGGAGCTGTTTTTT

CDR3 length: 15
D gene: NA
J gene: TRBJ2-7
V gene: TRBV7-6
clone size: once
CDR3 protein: CASSLESGSSYEQYF
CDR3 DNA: TGTGCCAGCAGCTTAGAGAGCGGTAGCTCCTACGAGCAGTACTTC

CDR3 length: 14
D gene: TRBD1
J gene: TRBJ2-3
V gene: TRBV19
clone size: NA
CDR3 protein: CASRKDRATDTQYF
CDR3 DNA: TGTGCCAGTAGAAAGGACAGGGCGACAGATACGCAGTATTTT

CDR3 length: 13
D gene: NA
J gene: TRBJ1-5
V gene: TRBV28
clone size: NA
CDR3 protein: CATQEAGNQPQHF
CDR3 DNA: TGTGCCACCCAAGAGGCCGGCAATCAGCCCCAGCATTTT

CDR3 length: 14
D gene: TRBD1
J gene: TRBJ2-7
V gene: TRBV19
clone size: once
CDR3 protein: CASISGTDSHEQYF
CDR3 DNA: TGTGCCAGTATATCCGGGACAGATTCCCACGAGCAGTACTTC

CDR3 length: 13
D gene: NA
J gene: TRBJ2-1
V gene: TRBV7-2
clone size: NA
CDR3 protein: CASRQGSYNEQFF
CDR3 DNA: TGTGCCAGCAGGCAGGGGTCCTACAATGAGCAGTTCTTC

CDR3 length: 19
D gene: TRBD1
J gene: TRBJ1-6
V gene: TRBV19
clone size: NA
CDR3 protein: CASSRKGQEFGSYNSPLHF
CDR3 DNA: TGTGCCAGTAGCCGGAAAGGACAGGAATTTGGCTCCTATAATTCACCCCTCCACTTT

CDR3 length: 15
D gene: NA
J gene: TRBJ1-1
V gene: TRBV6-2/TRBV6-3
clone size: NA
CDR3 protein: CASSYRSGGDTEAFF
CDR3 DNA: TGTGCCAGCAGTTATCGGTCGGGAGGGGACACTGAAGCTTTCTTT

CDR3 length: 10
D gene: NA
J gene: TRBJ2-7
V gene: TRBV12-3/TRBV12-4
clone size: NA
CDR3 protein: CASSGTSQYF
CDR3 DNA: TGTGCCAGCAGTGGGACATCGCAGTACTTC

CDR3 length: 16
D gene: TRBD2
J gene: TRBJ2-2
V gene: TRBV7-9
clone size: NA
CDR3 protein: CASSLTSGMGTGELFF
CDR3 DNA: TGTGCCAGCAGCCTGACTAGCGGGATGGGAACCGGGGAGCTGTTTTTT

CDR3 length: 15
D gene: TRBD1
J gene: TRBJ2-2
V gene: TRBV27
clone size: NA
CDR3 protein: CASRQRQGGTGELFF
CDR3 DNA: TGTGCCAGCAGACAAAGACAGGGCGGAACCGGGGAGCTGTTTTTT